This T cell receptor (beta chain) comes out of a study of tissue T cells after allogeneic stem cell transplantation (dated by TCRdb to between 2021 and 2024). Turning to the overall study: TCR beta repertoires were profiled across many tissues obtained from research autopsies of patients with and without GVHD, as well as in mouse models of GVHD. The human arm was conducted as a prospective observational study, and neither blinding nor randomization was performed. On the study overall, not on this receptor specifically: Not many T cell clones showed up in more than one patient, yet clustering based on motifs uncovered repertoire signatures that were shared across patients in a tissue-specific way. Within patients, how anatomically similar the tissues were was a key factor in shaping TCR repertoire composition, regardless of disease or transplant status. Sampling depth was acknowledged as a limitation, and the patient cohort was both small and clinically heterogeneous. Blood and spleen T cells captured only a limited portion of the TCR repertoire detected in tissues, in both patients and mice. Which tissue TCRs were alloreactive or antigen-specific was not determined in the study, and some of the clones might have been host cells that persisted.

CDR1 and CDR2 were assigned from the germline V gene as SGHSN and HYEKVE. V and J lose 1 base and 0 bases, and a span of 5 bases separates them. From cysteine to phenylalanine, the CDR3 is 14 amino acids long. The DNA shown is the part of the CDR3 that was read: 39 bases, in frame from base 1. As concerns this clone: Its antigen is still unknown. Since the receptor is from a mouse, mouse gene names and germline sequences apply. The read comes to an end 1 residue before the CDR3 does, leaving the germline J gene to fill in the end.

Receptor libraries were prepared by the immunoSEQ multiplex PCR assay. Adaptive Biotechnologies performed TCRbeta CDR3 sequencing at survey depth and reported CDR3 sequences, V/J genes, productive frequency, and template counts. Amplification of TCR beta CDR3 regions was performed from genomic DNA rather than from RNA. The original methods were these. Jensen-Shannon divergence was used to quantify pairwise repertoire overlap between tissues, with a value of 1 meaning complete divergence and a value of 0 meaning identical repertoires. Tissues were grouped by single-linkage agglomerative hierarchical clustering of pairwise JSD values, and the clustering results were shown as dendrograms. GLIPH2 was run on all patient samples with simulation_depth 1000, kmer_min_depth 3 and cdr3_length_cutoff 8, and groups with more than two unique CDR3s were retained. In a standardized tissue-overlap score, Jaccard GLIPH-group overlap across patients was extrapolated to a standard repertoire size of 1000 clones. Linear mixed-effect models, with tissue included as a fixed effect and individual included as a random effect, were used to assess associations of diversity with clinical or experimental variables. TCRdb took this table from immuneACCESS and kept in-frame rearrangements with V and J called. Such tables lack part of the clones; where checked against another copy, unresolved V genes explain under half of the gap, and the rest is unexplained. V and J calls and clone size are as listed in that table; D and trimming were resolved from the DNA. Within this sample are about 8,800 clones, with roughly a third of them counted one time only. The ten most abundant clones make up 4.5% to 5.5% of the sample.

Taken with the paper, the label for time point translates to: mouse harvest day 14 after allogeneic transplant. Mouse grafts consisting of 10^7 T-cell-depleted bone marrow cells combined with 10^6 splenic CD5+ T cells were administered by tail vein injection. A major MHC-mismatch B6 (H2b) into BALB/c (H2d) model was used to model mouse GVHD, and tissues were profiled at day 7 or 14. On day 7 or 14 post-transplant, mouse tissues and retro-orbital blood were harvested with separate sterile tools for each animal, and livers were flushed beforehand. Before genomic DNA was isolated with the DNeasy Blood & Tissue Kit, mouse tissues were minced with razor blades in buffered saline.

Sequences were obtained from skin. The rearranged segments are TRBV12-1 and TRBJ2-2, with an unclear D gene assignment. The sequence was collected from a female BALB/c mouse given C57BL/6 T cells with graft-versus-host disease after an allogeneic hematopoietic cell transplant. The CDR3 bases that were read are TGTGCCAGCTCTCTTACAGCAAACACCGGGCAGCTCTAC. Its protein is CASSLTANTGQLY. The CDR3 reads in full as CASSLTANTGQLYF.